This TCR beta chain comes out of a study of T-cell reconstitution after alpha-beta-depleted transplantation in children. CDR3 length: 15 amino acids. The V segment lost 6 bases and the J segment 3 bases; nucleotides outside the gene matches: 10. Germline CDR1 and CDR2: MNHEY and SVGEGT. As it was prepared, the TCRbeta library received unique molecular identifiers. TCRdb processed the PCR reads anew with MiXCR; each CDR3 protein has one entry. Among approximately 400,000 distinct CDR3 sequences listed, 11% were seen once. The chain links TRBV6-2 or TRBV6-3 to TRBJ1-1, with 7 bases aligning to TRBD1. This specimen consisted of PBMCs from the stem cell graft donor, obtained from the stem cell graft. This receptor was identified in a human donor who donated a stem cell graft to a child with acute myeloid leukemia. The CDR3 nucleotides are TGTGCCAGCAGAAACCCACCCACAGGGGACACTGAAGCTTTCTTT. It translates to CASRNPPTGDTEAFF.